This T cell receptor beta chain came from a study of OX40 agonist ivuxolimab in advanced cancers. Study-wide background: Given to patients was ivuxolimab, an agonistic anti-OX40 (CD134) antibody. Eligibility rules accepted prior anti-PD-1, anti-PD-L1 or anti-CTLA-4 therapy, and under 45% had some. Study findings and constraints: Part of the nonresponder group also had normalized T-cell clonal expansion that was low. The study found that CD8+ T cells averaged more expanded clones than CD4+.

The V end lost 4 bases, the J end lost 4 bases, and 14 bases lay between the germline ends. Germline CDR1 SGHTA, CDR2 FQGNSA. The CDR3 length is 15 residues. Libraries were prepared by immunoSEQ multiplex PCR; TCRdb keeps only in-frame clonotypes and omits some of them. Of approximately 100,000 clones listed, over 85% were seen once; the top ten hold roughly 0.77%. As for this clone: Its specificity is not known.

This sequence was found in an adult with an advanced solid tumor such as melanoma, head and neck, liver or kidney cancer. The V call is TRBV7-2, the J call TRBJ1-3; D is unclear. Sequenced material: CD4+ or CD8+ T cells sorted from blood, taken in a trial of the OX40 agonist ivuxolimab. This CDR3 is CASSSPVRGGNTIYF. The CDR3 DNA reads TGTGCCAGCAGCTCCCCCGTCCGCGGCGGAAACACCATATATTTT.